The sequence of this T cell receptor beta chain was determined in a study of T cell therapy after organ transplantation (dated by TCRdb to the late 2010s). About the full investigation: Autologous CMV-specific T cells, expanded in vitro for two to three weeks with a peptide pool of 30 HLA class I and II CMV epitopes, were used as therapy products. Up to 6 T cell doses were administered to patients every 2 weeks, and patients were monitored for approximately 7 months after therapy was completed. Before T cell therapy commenced, pretherapy samples of peripheral blood were collected. A follow-up TRBV repertoire analysis was performed on an open-label phase I trial of autologous CMV-specific adoptive T cell therapy in solid-organ transplant recipients. A median of 1.92 x 10^8 CMV-specific T cells was administered to patients across 2 to 6 intravenous infusions. Of the roughly ten patients, eight were classified as clinical responders and two as nonresponders. Long-term post-therapy samples were available for only about 80% of the 10 patients. Results the study describes overall, beyond this receptor: Before therapy, nonresponders had marked clonal expansions, and their repertoires changed minimally after therapy. Assessment of confounders such as concurrent antirejection and antiviral medications was prevented by the small cohort. Post-therapy reconstitution appeared to include both transferred clonotypes and endogenous clonotypes not detected in the therapy products. Fold change in CD8 clonality after therapy inversely correlated with pretherapy clonality, suggesting less biased repertoires were more receptive to remodeling. Reduced sample coverage from poor CD8+ T cell yield may be reflected in the few expansions detected in nonresponders.

V and J lose 4 bases and 1 base, and a span of 13 bases separates them. The CDR3 starts with the cysteine, ends with the phenylalanine, and has 16 residues. Only the CDR3 region is kept as DNA, spanning 48 bases read in frame from base 1. Looking up the germline V gene yields CDR1 MNHEY and CDR2 SVGAGI. The intended sense of this specimen's time point label: before start of T cell therapy. Patients were solid-organ transplant recipients with drug-resistant/recurrent cytomegalovirus. Ten of the trial participants were picked for repertoire analysis depending on whether post-therapy peripheral blood mononuclear cells were available. Viable CD3+CD8+CD4- lymphocytes were sorted from PBMCs on a BD FACSAria III. The Qiagen DNeasy Kit was used to extract genomic DNA from the sorted cells. Comments on this clone: There is no known antigen for this receptor. Base qualities are not provided; no much larger clone lies one nucleotide away.

The immunoSEQ two-step, bias-controlled multiplex PCR assay was used to amplify TRB CDR3 regions from genomic DNA. CDR3 libraries were sequenced on an Illumina NextSeq 500. The original methods were these. Initial alignment and bioinformatics, including bias normalization against synthetic CDR3 analogs, were performed with the immunoSEQ Analyzer platform. V, D and J genes were annotated according to IMGT database definitions. Additional TRBV analyses were carried out with default settings in VDJtools version 1.1.10 and the R package tcR version 2.2.1.11. GLIPH analysis was done using default settings in version 1.0. Significant clonotype frequency changes were tested by 2-sided binomial test with Benjamini-Hochberg correction (alpha = 0.01) in CDR3 sequences with at least 5 reads. Here the immuneACCESS table is served through TCRdb, limited to in-frame sequences with V and J called. Missing clones are a known gap in these copies; in checked studies unresolved V genes cover under half, and the rest lacks a known reason. V and J calls and clone size come straight from that table; D and trimming were deduced from the DNA. Here the sample has about 2,200 clones; roughly nine tenths occur a single time. Approximately 19% of the sample comes from the top ten.

The specimen was CD8+ T cells from blood, collected before autologous CMV-specific T cell therapy. This receptor was identified in a human patient who had received a solid organ transplant and had CMV disease. The sequence joins TRBV6-5 to TRBJ2-2, with TRBD2 perhaps the D gene, on 6 matching bases. The DNA is as follows: TGTGCCAGCAGTTGGTCCGGGACTGGGAACACCGGGGAGCTGTTTTTT. Translation gives CASSWSGTGNTGELFF.